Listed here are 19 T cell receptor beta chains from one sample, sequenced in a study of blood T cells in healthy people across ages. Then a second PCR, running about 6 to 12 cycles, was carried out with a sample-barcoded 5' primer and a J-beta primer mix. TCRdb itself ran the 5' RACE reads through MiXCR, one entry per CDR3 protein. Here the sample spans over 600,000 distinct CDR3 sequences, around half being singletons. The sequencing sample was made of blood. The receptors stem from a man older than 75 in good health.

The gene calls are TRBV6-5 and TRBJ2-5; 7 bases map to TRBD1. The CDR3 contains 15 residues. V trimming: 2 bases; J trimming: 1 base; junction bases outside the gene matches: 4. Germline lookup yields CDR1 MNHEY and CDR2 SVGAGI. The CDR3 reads CASSYDRVTQETQYF. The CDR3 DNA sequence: TGTGCCAGCAGTTACGACAGGGTGACCCAAGAGACCCAGTACTTC.

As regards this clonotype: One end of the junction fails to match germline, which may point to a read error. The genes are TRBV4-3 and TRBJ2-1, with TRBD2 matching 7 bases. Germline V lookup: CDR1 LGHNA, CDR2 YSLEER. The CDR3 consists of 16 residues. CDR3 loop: CASSQAVGGIYDEQFF. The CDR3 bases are TGCGCCAGCAGCCAGGCAGTGGGGGGGATCTACGATGAGCAGTTCTTC.

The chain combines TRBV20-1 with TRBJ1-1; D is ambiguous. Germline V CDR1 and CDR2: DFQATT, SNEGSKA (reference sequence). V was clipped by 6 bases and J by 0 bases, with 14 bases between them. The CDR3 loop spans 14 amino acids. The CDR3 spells CSALGPFMNTEAFF. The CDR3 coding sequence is TGCAGTGCCCTAGGGCCCTTTATGAACACTGAAGCTTTCTTT.

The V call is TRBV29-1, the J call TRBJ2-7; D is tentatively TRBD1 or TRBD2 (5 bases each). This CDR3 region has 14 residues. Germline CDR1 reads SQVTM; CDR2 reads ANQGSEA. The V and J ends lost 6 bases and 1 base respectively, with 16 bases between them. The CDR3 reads CSVAGTGWSYEQYF. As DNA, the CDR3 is TGCAGCGTAGCCGGGACGGGGTGGTCCTACGAGCAGTACTTC.

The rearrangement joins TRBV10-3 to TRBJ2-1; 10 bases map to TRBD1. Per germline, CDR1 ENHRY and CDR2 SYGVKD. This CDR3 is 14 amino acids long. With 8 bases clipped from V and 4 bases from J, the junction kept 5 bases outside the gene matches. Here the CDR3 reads CAIQPGQGYNEQFF. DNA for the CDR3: TGTGCCATCCAGCCGGGACAGGGGTACAATGAGCAGTTCTTC.

The CDR3 region has the DNA TGTGCCAGCAGCCAGTCGTTCACTGAAGCTTTCTTT. Protein product: CASSQSFTEAFF. The rearrangement uses TRBV6-1 and TRBJ1-1; D uncertain. This CDR3 contains 12 residues. V was trimmed by 6 bases and J by 4 bases, leaving 9 bases between them. Germline V gene lookup returns CDR1 MNHNS and CDR2 SASEGT.

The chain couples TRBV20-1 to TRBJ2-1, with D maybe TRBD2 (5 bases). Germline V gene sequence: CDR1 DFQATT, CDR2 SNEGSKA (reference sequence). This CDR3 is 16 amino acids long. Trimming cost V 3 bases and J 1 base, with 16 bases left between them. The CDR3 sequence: CSARPRGTGSYNEQFF. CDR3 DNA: TGCAGTGCTAGGCCCCGTGGCACGGGGTCCTACAATGAGCAGTTCTTC.

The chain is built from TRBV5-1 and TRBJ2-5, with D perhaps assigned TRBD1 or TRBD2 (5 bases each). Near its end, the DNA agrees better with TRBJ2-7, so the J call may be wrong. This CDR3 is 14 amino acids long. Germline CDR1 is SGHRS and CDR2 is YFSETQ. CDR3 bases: TGCGCCAGCAGCTTCCGGGACGGGCCCTACGAGCAGTACTTC. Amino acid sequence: CASSFRDGPYEQYF.

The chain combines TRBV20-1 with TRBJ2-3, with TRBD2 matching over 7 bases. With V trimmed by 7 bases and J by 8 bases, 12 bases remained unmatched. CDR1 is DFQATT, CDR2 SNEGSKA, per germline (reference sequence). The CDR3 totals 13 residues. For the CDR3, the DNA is TGCAGTGTACTCAGCGGGAATGGAGGTACGCAGTATTTT. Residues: CSVLSGNGGTQYF.

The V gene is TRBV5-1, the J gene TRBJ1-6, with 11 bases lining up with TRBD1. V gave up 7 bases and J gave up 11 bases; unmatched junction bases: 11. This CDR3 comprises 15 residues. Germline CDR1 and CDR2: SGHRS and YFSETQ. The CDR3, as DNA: TGCGCCAGCTCCTCTGGGACAGGGGGATCTCCACCCCTCCACTTT. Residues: CASSSGTGGSPPLHF.

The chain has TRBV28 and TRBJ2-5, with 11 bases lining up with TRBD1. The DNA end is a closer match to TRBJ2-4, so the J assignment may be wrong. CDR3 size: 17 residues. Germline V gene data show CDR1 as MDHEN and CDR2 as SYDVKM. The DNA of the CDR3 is TGTGCCAGCAGCGGAAGGGACAGGGGGAAAGACAAAAACATTCAGTACTTC. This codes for CASSGRDRGKDKNIQYF.

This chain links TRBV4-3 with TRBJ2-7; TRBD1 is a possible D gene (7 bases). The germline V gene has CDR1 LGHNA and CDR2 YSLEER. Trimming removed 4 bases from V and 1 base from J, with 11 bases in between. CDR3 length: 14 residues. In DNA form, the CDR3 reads TGCGCCAGCAGCCGTGCGGGACAGTCCTACGAGCAGTACTTC. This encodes CASSRAGQSYEQYF.

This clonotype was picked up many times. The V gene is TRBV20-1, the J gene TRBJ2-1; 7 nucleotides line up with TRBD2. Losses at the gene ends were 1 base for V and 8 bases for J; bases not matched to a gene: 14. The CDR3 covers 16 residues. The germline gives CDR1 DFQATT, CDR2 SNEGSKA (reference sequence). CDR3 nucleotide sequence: TGCAGTGCTAGAGTGACGGGGCACGCGGGAGTCGATGAGCAGTTCTTC. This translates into CSARVTGHAGVDEQFF.

The CDR3 region is CSVEEDRGYEQYF. The CDR3 DNA reads TGCAGCGTTGAAGAGGACAGGGGCTACGAGCAGTACTTC. This chain uses TRBV29-1 with TRBJ2-7, with 9 bases fitting TRBD1. V lost 0 bases, J lost 3 bases, and 0 bases stayed unmatched. The germline gives CDR1 SQVTM, CDR2 ANQGSEA. There are 13 residues in the CDR3.

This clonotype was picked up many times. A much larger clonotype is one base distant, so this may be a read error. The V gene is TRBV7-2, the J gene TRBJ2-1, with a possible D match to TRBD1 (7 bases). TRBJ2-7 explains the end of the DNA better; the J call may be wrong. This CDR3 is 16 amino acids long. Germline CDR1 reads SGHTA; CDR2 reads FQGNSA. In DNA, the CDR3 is TGTGCCAGCAGCGCAGGGGGGTCCGGGGGTTACAATGAGCAGTACTTC. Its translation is CASSAGGSGGYNEQYF.

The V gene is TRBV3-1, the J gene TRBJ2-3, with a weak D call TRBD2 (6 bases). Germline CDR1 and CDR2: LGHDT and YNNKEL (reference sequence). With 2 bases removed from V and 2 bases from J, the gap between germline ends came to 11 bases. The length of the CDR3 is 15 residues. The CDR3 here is CASSQTGAATDTQYF. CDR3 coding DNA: TGTGCCAGCAGCCAAACGGGAGCGGCCACAGATACGCAGTATTTT.

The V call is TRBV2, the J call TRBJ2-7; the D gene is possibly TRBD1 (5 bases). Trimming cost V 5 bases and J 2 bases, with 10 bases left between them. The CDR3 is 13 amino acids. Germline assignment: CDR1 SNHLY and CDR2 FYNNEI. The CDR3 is CASSYQGAYEQYF. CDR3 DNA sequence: TGTGCCAGCAGTTATCAAGGGGCCTACGAGCAGTACTTC.

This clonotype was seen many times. As DNA, the CDR3 is TGTGCCAGCAGTCTGGGCAGGGGCGAGCAGTACTTC. It specifies CASSLGRGEQYF. This sequence joins TRBV5-6 and TRBJ2-7; a weak D match, TRBD1 (6 bases). The CDR3 runs to 12 residues. The germline gives CDR1 SGHDT, CDR2 YYEEEE. Trimming cost V 5 bases and J 6 bases, with 12 bases left between them. The variable domain in full, completed from reference TRBV5-6 and TRBJ2-7, reads DAGVTQSPTHLIKTRGQQVTLRCSPKSGHDTVSWYQQALGQGPQFIFQYYEEEERQRGNFPDRFSGHQFPNYSSELNVNALLLGDSALYLCASSLGRGEQYFGPGTRLTVT.

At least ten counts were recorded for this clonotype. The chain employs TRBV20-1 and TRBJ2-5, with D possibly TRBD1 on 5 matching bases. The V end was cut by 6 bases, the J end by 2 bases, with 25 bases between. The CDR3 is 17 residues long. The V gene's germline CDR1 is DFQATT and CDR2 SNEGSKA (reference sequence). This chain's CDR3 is CSARGSRLGPVQETQYF. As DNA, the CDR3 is TGCAGTGCAAGGGGTAGCAGATTAGGACCAGTACAAGAGACCCAGTACTTC.